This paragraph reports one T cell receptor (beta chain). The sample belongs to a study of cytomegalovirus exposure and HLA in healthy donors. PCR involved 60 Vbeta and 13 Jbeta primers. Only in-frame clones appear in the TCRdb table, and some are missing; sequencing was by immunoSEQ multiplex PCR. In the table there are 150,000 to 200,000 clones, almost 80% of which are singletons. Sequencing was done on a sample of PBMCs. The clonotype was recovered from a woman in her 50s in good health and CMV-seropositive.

CDR3 amino acids: CATNRQGSYEQYF. The CDR3 nucleotides read TGTGCCACCAACAGACAGGGCTCCTACGAGCAGTACTTC. The chain joins TRBV27 to TRBJ2-7; 7 bases are a match to TRBD1. Germline CDR1 MNHEY, CDR2 SMNVEV (reference sequence). There are 13 residues in the CDR3. V gave up 10 bases and J gave up 0 bases; unmatched junction bases: 6.